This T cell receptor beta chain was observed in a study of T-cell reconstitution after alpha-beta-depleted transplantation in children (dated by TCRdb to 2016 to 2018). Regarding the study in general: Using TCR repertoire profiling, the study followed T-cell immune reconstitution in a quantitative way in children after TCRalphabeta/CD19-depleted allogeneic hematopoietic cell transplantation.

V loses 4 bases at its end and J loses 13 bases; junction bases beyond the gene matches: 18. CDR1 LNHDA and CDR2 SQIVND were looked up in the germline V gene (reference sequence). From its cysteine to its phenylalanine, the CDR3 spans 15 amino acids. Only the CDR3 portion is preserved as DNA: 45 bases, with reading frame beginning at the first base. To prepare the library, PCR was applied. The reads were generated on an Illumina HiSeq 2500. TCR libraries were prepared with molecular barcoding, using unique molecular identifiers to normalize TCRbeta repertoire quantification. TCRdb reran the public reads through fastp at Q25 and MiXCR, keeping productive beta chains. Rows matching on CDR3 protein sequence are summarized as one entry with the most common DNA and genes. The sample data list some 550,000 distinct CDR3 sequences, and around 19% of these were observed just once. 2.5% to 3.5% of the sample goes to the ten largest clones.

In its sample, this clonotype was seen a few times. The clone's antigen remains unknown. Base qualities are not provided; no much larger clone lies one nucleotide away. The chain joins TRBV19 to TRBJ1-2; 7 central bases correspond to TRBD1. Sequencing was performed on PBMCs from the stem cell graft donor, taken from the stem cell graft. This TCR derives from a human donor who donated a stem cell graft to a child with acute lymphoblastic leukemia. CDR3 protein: CASSNWGLTGTLLTF. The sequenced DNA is TGTGCCAGTAGTAACTGGGGGCTGACAGGGACGTTGCTCACCTTC.